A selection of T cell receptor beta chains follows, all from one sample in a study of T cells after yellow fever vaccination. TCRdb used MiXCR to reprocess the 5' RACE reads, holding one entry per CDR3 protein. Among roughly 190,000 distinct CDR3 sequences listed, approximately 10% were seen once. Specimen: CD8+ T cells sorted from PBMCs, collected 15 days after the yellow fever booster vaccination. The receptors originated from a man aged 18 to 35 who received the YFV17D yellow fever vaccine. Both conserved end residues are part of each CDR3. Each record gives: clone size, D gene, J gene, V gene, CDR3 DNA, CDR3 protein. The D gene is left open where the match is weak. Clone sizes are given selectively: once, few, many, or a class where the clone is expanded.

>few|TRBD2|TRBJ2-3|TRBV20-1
TGCAGTGCTAGAATCCTAGCGGGGGCGGCCCGGAGCACAGATACGCAGTATTTT
CSARILAGAARSTDTQYF
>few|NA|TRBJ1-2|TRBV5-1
TGCGCCAGCAGCTTTACACAGGGCGGATACGGCTACACCTTC
CASSFTQGGYGYTF
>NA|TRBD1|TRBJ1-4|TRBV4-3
TGCGCCAGCAGCCGCGGAGGGGGCCCGACGGTAACTAATGAAAAACTGTTTTTT
CASSRGGGPTVTNEKLFF
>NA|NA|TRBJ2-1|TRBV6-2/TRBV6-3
TGTGCCAGCAGAGCCGGGGTCAGCTCCTACAATGAGCAGTTCTTC
CASRAGVSSYNEQFF
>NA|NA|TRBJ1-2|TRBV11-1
TGTGCCAGCAGCTCCAGGACCTCGGGAGGCTACACCTTC
CASSSRTSGGYTF
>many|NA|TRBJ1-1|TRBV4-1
TGCGCCAGCTCCGGGCCCTCGAACACTGAAGCTTTCTTT
CASSGPSNTEAFF
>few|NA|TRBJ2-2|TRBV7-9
TGTGCCAGCAGCTTAGCGAGGCAGGGGAGGACCGGGGAGCTGTTTTTT
CASSLARQGRTGELFF
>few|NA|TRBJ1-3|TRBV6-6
TGTGCCAGCAGTCCAACAGGGACTGGAAACACCATATATTTT
CASSPTGTGNTIYF
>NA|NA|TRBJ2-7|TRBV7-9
TGTGCCAGCAGCTTTAGCGGAAGCTCCTACGAGCAGTACTTC
CASSFSGSSYEQYF
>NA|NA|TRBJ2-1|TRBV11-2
TGTGCCAGCAGCTTAGCCGCAGGGGGGTGGAATGAGCAGTTCTTC
CASSLAAGGWNEQFF
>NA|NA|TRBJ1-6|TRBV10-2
TGCGCCAGCAGTGAGGGCCAGGGCTGGTCACCCCTCCACTTT
CASSEGQGWSPLHF
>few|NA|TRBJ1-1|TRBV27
TGTGCCAGCAGTTATACCCCGGACAGTGAAGCTTTCTTT
CASSYTPDSEAFF
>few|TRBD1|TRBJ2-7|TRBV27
TGTGCCAGCAGTTCCCCGGGACAGGACAGCTCCTACGAGCAGTACTTC
CASSSPGQDSSYEQYF
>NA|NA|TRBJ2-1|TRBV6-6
TGTGCCAGCAGTCCTCGGGACTCGCGGGGATATGATGAGCAGTTCTTC
CASSPRDSRGYDEQFF
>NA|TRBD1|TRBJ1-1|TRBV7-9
TGTGCCAGCAGCTACAGAGGGACAGGGAACACTGAAGCTTTCTTT
CASSYRGTGNTEAFF
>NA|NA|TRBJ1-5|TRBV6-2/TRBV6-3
TGTGCCAGCAGCCCCGGGTCGATCAATCAGCCCCAGCATTTT
CASSPGSINQPQHF
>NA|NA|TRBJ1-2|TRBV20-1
TGCAGTGCCAGGGTAGTAAGCACCTATGGCTACACCTTC
CSARVVSTYGYTF
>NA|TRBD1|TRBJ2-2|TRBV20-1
TGCAGTGCTAGAGATTTGGACAGGGCGGGGGAGCTGTTTTTT
CSARDLDRAGELFF
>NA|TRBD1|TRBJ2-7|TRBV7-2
TGTGCCAGCGGGGTGACAGGGGGAGACTACGAGCAGTACTTC
CASGVTGGDYEQYF
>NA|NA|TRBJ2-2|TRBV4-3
TGCGCCAGCAGCCAAGGGTCACCTCAGGGCAAAACCGGGGAGCTGTTTTTT
CASSQGSPQGKTGELFF
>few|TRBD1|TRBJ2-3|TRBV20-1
TGCAGTGCTAGAGAGTTGGGGGGGACAGGGACAGATACGCAGTATTTT
CSARELGGTGTDTQYF